One sample yielded the 21 T cell receptor beta chains listed below, sequenced in a study of T-cell memory formation after mild COVID-19. TCRdb called the 5' RACE reads again in MiXCR, with one record for every CDR3 protein. The sample comprises roughly 130,000 distinct CDR3 sequences, 5% to 6.5% of which are singletons, and 2.2% rests with the top ten. Input material: PBMCs or a T cell subset sorted from them (not recorded which). The source of these receptors is an adult woman who had mild COVID-19 (a few samples of this study predate the infection). Cell type and time point are not known.

This clonotype was seen repeatedly, ten times or more. The rearrangement uses TRBV7-9 and TRBJ2-5; D call uncertain. Trimming left V 1 base short and J 2 bases short, with 8 bases between. The length of the CDR3 is 14 residues. CDR1 is SEHNR, CDR2 FQNEAQ, per germline (reference sequence). The DNA of the CDR3 is TGTGCCAGCAGCTTAGGGGTTGGGCAAGAGACCCAGTACTTC. Its translation: CASSLGVGQETQYF.

Many counts were recorded for this clonotype. This could be a read error, since a much larger clone is one nucleotide away. The chain is built from TRBV7-6 and TRBJ2-7; D might be TRBD1 (6 bases). Trimming pared 1 base from V and 3 bases from J, leaving 7 bases between. The CDR3 is 13 amino acids. Germline CDR1 and CDR2: SGHVS and FNYEAQ. CDR3 nucleotide sequence: TGTGCCAGCAGCTTAGAACAGGGCTACGAGCAGTACTTC. Its translation: CASSLEQGYEQYF.

This clonotype was seen more than once but under ten times. V and J are TRBV12-3 or TRBV12-4 and TRBJ2-5; weak D call: TRBD1 (6 bases). The CDR3 consists of 14 residues. V gave up 6 bases and J gave up 7 bases, with 18 bases separating them. The CDR3, as DNA: TGTGCCAGCAGACCAAACAGGGATATGGTGACCCAGTACTTC. It codes for CASRPNRDMVTQYF.

This clonotype was detected only a few times. The chain links TRBV7-3 to TRBJ1-1; D is unresolved. V was shortened by 5 bases and J by 4 bases, with 14 bases between the two germline ends. Germline assignment: CDR1 SGHTA and CDR2 FQGTGA. CDR3 size: 14 residues. CDR3 DNA: TGTGCCAGCAGCCCCCAGGCAGGAGTCACTGAAGCTTTCTTT. This gives the protein CASSPQAGVTEAFF.

This clonotype came up many times. The chain carries TRBV11-2 and TRBJ2-2; 11 nucleotides agree with TRBD2. The germline CDR1 and CDR2 sequences are SGHAT and FQNNGV. The CDR3 loop spans 16 amino acids. J lost 2 bases, V lost 4 bases, and 3 bases had no gene match. The CDR3 region is CASSSGLAANTGELFF. In DNA, the CDR3 is TGTGCCAGCAGCTCGGGACTAGCGGCTAACACCGGGGAGCTGTTTTTT.

This sequence joins TRBV5-1 and TRBJ2-1; TRBD1 agrees at 9 bases. With V trimmed by 0 bases and J by 8 bases, 6 bases remained unmatched. The CDR3 length is 15 residues. Germline V CDR1 and CDR2: SGHRS, YFSETQ. CDR3 amino acids: CASSLVGTGNDEQFF. The CDR3 DNA is TGCGCCAGCAGCTTGGTGGGGACAGGGAACGATGAGCAGTTCTTC.

This clonotype was detected a few times. This chain links TRBV20-1 with TRBJ1-1, with D possibly being TRBD1 (5 bases). CDR1 is DFQATT, CDR2 SNEGSKA, per germline (reference sequence). Trimming removed 0 bases from V and 0 bases from J, with 14 bases in between. The CDR3 covers 16 residues. The CDR3 DNA sequence: TGCAGTGCTAGAGATCCCAAAAGGGGTGTGAACACTGAAGCTTTCTTT. Translated, it gives CSARDPKRGVNTEAFF.

This clonotype has just a few counts. The chain combines TRBV5-1 with TRBJ1-1, with D unresolved. Per germline, CDR1 SGHRS and CDR2 YFSETQ. V shed 4 bases and J shed 0 bases, with 16 bases lying between them. The CDR3 spans 16 residues. The CDR3 reads CASSPKLTEVNTEAFF. The CDR3 coding sequence is TGCGCCAGCAGCCCGAAACTAACAGAAGTGAACACTGAAGCTTTCTTT.

This clonotype was seen ten or more times. V gene TRBV6-5 combines with J gene TRBJ1-6; D may be TRBD1 (6 bases). In germline, CDR1 is MNHEY, CDR2 SVGAGI. The CDR3 runs to 17 residues. V shed 5 bases and J shed 6 bases, with 20 bases lying between them. In DNA form, the CDR3 reads TGTGCCAGCAGTCTTAATCCTGGGGGGCGGAGTAATTCACCCCTCCACTTT. This codes for CASSLNPGGRSNSPLHF.

The chain couples TRBV12-3 or TRBV12-4 to TRBJ1-2; D is undetermined. V was cut by 10 bases and J by 2 bases, with 14 bases left in between. The CDR3 length is 13 residues. This chain's CDR3 is CATNGIQNYGYTF. The CDR3 nucleotides are TGTGCCACCAATGGAATTCAAAACTATGGCTACACCTTC.

This clonotype has more than one count but fewer than ten. The chain employs TRBV6-2 or TRBV6-3 and TRBJ2-3, with D perhaps matching TRBD2 (5 bases). V was cut by 6 bases and J by 2 bases, with 12 bases left in between. The length of the CDR3 is 14 residues. Germline V CDR1 and CDR2: MNHEY, SVGEGT. This CDR3 reads CASSRGLYTDTQYF. The CDR3 nucleotides are TGTGCCAGCAGCCGAGGACTCTACACAGATACGCAGTATTTT.

The chain has TRBV5-1 and TRBJ2-1; D may be TRBD1 or TRBD2 (6 bases each). This CDR3 contains 14 residues. V lost 5 bases, J lost 2 bases, and 11 bases lay in between. Germline values: CDR1 SGHRS, CDR2 YFSETQ. This chain's CDR3 is CASREGETYNEQFF. The CDR3 DNA sequence: TGCGCCAGCAGGGAGGGGGAAACCTACAATGAGCAGTTCTTC.

This clonotype was counted ten times or more. The chain recombines TRBV5-1 with TRBJ2-1; 9 bases line up with TRBD2. V trimming: 2 bases; J trimming: 10 bases; junction bases outside the gene matches: 4. Germline V gene sequence: CDR1 SGHRS, CDR2 YFSETQ. The CDR3 is 13 amino acids. In DNA form, the CDR3 reads TGCGCCAGCAGCTTAATAGCGGGAGTGGAGCAGTTCTTC. It yields the protein CASSLIAGVEQFF.

This clonotype was found a few times. The chain employs TRBV28 and TRBJ2-1; 9 bases align to TRBD1. V lost 5 bases, J lost 2 bases, and 10 bases stayed unmatched. Germline V gene sequence: CDR1 MDHEN, CDR2 SYDVKM. CDR3 length equals 17 residues. CDR3 DNA: TGTGCCAGCAGTACCTTAGGGACAGGGATACCCTACAATGAGCAGTTCTTC. Residues: CASSTLGTGIPYNEQFF.

This chain joins TRBV5-6 and TRBJ1-5, with D possibly being TRBD1 (6 bases). Germline V gene data show CDR1 as SGHDT and CDR2 as YYEEEE. The V end lost 4 bases, the J end lost 3 bases, and 11 bases lay between the germline ends. There are 14 residues in the CDR3. The CDR3 is CASSRTATNQPQHF. CDR3 nucleotides: TGTGCCAGCAGCCGGACAGCCACCAATCAGCCCCAGCATTTT.

This clonotype was detected a few times. For the CDR3, the DNA is TGCAGCGTGCTGACTAGCGCAGCCTACGAGCAGTACTTC. The encoded protein is CSVLTSAAYEQYF. The chain carries TRBV29-1 and TRBJ2-7; 8 bases are shared with TRBD2. Germline V gene lookup returns CDR1 SQVTM and CDR2 ANQGSEA. The CDR3 is 13 residues long. Trimming removed 6 bases from V and 2 bases from J; junction bases left unmatched: 6.

In its sample, this clonotype was seen many times. The rearrangement uses TRBV7-9 and TRBJ2-7, with D perhaps being TRBD1 or TRBD2 (6 bases each). Trimming shortened V by 5 bases and J by 4 bases, and 18 bases separated the two germline ends. Germline CDR1 and CDR2: SEHNR and FQNEAQ (reference sequence). The CDR3 length is 15 residues. Written as DNA, the CDR3 is TGTGCCAGCAGCCCGAGTGGGGGCCGGGGGTACGAGCAGTACTTC. This translates into CASSPSGGRGYEQYF.

The chain recombines TRBV7-3 with TRBJ1-6, with TRBD1 as a possible D gene (5 bases). V was cut by 5 bases and J by 10 bases, with 12 bases left in between. Per germline, CDR1 SGHTA and CDR2 FQGTGA. This CDR3 has 13 amino acids. CDR3 protein: CASSISWDSPLHF. CDR3 nucleotides: TGTGCCAGCAGCATCTCGTGGGACTCACCCCTCCACTTT.

This clonotype appeared a few times. V usage is TRBV3-1 and J usage is TRBJ2-1, with 9 positions matching TRBD2. This CDR3 has 17 residues. Germline trimming cut 0 bases from V and 7 bases from J; bases unmatched to any gene: 10. CDR1 and CDR2 from the germline V gene are LGHDT and YNNKEL (reference sequence). In DNA, the CDR3 is TGTGCCAGCAGCCAAGAAGGCGGGAGGGCTTCGTCGAATGAGCAGTTCTTC. Translating gives CASSQEGGRASSNEQFF.

This clonotype was seen many times. This rearrangement joins TRBV21-1 to TRBJ2-7; the table gives TRBD1 as D, unverified against the DNA. TRBV21-1 is designated a pseudogene. The CDR3 is made up of 18 amino acids. CDR3 loop: CASSKRGEGTGTTYEQYF. CDR3 bases: TGTGCCAGCAGCAAAAGGGGTGAAGGAACAGGAACCACCTACGAGCAGTACTTC.

The rearrangement joins TRBV5-1 to TRBJ2-1; the match to TRBD2 covers 8 bases. The CDR3 extends over 12 amino acids. Per the germline V gene, CDR1 is SGHRS and CDR2 is YFSETQ. V gave up 2 bases and J gave up 8 bases; unmatched junction bases: 0. CDR3: CASSFGGDEQFF. Written as DNA, the CDR3 is TGCGCCAGCAGCTTCGGGGGGGATGAGCAGTTCTTC.